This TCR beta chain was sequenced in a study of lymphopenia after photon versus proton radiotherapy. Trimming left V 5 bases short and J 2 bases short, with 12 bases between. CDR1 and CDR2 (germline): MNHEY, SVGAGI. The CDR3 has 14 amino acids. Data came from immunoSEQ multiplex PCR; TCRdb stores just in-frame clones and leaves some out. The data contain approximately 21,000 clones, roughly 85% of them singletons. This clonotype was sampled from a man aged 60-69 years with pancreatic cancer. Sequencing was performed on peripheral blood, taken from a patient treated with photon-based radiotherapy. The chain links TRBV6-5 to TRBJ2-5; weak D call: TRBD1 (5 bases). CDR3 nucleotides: TGTGCCAGCAGTCACAACGACAGACAAGAGACCCAGTACTTC. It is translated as CASSHNDRQETQYF.